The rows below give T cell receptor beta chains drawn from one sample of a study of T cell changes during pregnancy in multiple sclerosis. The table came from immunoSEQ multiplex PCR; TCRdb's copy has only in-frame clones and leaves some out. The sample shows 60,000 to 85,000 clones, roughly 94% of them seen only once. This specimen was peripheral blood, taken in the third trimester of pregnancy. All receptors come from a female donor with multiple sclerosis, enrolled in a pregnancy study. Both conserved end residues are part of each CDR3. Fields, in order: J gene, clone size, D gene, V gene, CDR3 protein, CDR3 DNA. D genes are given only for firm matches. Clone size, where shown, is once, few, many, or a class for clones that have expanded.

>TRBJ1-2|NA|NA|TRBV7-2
CASSVGRGAGYTF
TGTGCCAGCAGCGTCGGGAGGGGCGCAGGCTACACCTTC
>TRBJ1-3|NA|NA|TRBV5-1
CASSLDASSGNTIYF
TGCGCCAGCAGCTTGGACGCCAGCTCTGGAAACACCATATATTTT
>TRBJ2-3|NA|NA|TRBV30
CAWSVKAKDTQYF
TGTGCCTGGAGTGTAAAAGCGAAAGATACGCAGTATTTT
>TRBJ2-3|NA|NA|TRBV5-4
CASSSPRRPGTDTQYF
TGTGCCAGCAGCTCCCCCCGGAGGCCCGGTACAGATACGCAGTATTTT
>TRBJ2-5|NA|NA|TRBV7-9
CASSSQSGLQETQYF
TGTGCCAGCAGCTCCCAAAGTGGGCTCCAAGAGACCCAGTACTTC
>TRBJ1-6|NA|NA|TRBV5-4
CASSGGQTPGEAHF
TGTGCCAGCAGCGGTGGACAGACCCCGGGCGAAGCCCACTTT
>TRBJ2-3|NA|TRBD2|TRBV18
CASSPPGGADTQYF
TGTGCCAGCTCACCCCCGGGAGGGGCAGATACGCAGTATTTT
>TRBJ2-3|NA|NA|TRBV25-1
CASSRGFTDTQYF
TGTGCCAGCAGTCGGGGATTCACAGATACGCAGTATTTT
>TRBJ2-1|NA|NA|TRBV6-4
CASSDSTTYNEQFF
TGTGCCAGCAGTGACTCGACAACCTACAATGAGCAGTTCTTC
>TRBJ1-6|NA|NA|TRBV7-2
CASSSTTLPRSPLHF
TGTGCCAGCAGTAGTACGACCCTTCCGCGGTCACCCCTCCACTTT
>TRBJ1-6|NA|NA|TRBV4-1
CASSQELEGRSPLHF
TGCGCCAGCAGCCAAGAATTGGAGGGCAGGTCACCCCTCCACTTT
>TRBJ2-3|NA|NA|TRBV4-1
CASSRGDTRGDTQYF
TGCGCCAGCAGCCGTGGGGACACCAGGGGAGATACGCAGTATTTT
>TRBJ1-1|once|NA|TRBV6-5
CASSYGPEAFF
TGTGCCAGCAGTTATGGCCCTGAAGCTTTCTTT
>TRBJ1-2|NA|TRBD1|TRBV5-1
CASSLGQGPYGYTF
TGCGCCAGCAGCTTAGGACAGGGTCCTTATGGCTACACCTTC
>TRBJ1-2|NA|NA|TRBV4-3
CASRGSESRGDGYTF
TGCGCCAGCAGGGGATCCGAGAGCCGCGGGGACGGCTACACCTTC
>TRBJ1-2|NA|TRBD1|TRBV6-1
CAIDRETDFGYTF
TGTGCCATCGACAGGGAGACGGACTTTGGCTACACCTTC
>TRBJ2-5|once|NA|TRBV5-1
CASSLAPGAQETQYF
TGCGCCAGCAGCTTAGCCCCAGGGGCCCAAGAGACCCAGTACTTC
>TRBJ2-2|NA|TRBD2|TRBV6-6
CASSFWTSGSGELFF
TGTGCCAGCAGCTTTTGGACTAGCGGGAGCGGGGAGCTGTTTTTT
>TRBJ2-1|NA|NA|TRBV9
CASSDTGGASYNEQFF
TGTGCCAGCAGCGATACAGGGGGGGCCTCCTACAATGAGCAGTTCTTC
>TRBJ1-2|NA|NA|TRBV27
CASTSRGTGGFVGGYTF
TGTGCCAGCACCTCCCGCGGGACCGGTGGGTTTGTTGGTGGCTACACCTTC
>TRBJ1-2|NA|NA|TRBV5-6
CASSLGRDYGYTF
TGTGCCAGCAGCTTGGGCAGGGACTATGGCTACACCTTC
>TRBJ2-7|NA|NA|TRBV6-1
CASSEWIQGGYEQYF
TGTGCCAGCAGTGAATGGATCCAGGGGGGCTACGAGCAGTACTTC
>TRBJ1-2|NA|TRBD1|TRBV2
CASSGAQGAKGYTF
TGTGCCAGCAGTGGAGCTCAGGGGGCTAAGGGCTACACCTTC
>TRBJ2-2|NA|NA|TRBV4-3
CASSPRQTPNTGELFF
TGCGCCAGCAGCCCGCGCCAGACACCGAACACCGGGGAGCTGTTTTTT
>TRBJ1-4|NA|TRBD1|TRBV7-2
CASSPRQGRWEKLFF
TGTGCCAGCAGCCCACGACAGGGACGATGGGAAAAACTGTTTTTT
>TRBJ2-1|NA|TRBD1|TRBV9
CASSVAGGGTGLNEQFF
TGTGCCAGCAGCGTAGCGGGTGGGGGGACAGGGCTGAATGAGCAGTTCTTC
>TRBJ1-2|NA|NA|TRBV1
CTSSPRRGIGYGYTF
TGCACCAGCAGCCCCCGCAGGGGAATAGGCTATGGCTACACCTTC
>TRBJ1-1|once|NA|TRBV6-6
CASSSTREAFF
TGTGCCAGCAGTTCCACGCGAGAAGCTTTCTTT
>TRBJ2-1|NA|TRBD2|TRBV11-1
CASRPSGGAKDEQFF
TGTGCCAGCAGACCTAGCGGGGGGGCCAAAGATGAGCAGTTCTTC
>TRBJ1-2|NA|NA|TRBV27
CASSSRSGFLAGSLGYTF
TGTGCCAGCAGTTCCCGTTCAGGGTTTTTAGCCGGATCCCTGGGCTACACCTTC